Given below is one TCR beta chain in context. This clone has more than one count but fewer than ten. The specificity of this receptor is unknown. Nothing much larger sits one base from this clone, and base qualities are not available. The data derive from a study of blood T cell repertoires in COVID-19 (dated by TCRdb to 2019 to 2021). Background on the whole study: Samples covering the acute and convalescent phases of COVID-19 were provided by collaborators in the United States, Italy and Spain. The prospective study material was composed of cDNA or gDNA derived from T cells, B-cell-depleted T cells, or PBMCs. The dataset comprised deeply sampled blood TCRbeta repertoires from subjects exposed to, actively infected with, or recovered from COVID-19. A freely available public database, intended as a resource for researchers studying the immune response to SARS-CoV-2, is where the repertoires were released. Samples came from the ongoing ImmuneRACE study (first 160 participants) plus 1,254 subjects from 6 global collaborators. The sample metadata nearly always contained a de-identified subject ID, COVID-19 status, age in years and sex. Where HLA class I and class II types were available, the types were taken from metadata supplied by the sample provider, not from assay-based typing.

What the research found in general, with its limitations: The amount of clinical and demographic metadata varied by source and participant and was provided uncurated.

The immunoSEQ Assay, a bias-controlled multiplex PCR, was used to amplify TCRbeta CDR3 regions from genomic DNA. In the authors' own workflow: The number of nucleated cells in each sample was estimated from the amplification of reference gene primers within the assay. Sequence reads were collapsed and filtered to measure the absolute abundance of every unique TCRbeta CDR3 rearrangement. For each sample, productive Simpson clonality was calculated as the square root of Simpson's diversity index over productive rearrangements. The table was pulled from immuneACCESS by TCRdb, which kept in-frame rearrangements only. Such tables lose some clones; where checked, under half of the loss comes from unresolved V genes, and the rest has no known cause. That table is the source of V, J and clone size, and D and trimming were worked out from the DNA. The sample has about 140,000 clones on record, roughly four fifths of them singletons. In total, the top ten clones hold around 3.2% of the sample.

The CDR3 numbers 15 residues from cysteine through phenylalanine. Just CDR3 DNA is preserved here, 45 bases in frame from base 1. Cut back by 8 bases and 8 bases, the V and J ends lie 22 bases apart. For CDR1 and CDR2, the germline V gene lists SGHTA and FQGNSA. Participants in the prospective study were enrolled through a virtual design, were aged 18 to 89 years, and lived in approximately 24 United States geographic areas. In the prospective study, participants were assigned to cohorts based on the clinical history participants reported in a screening survey and a study questionnaire. In the prospective study, mobile phlebotomists collected whole blood, serum and a nasopharyngeal or oropharyngeal swab from each participant. Prospective study participants could optionally give additional blood draws and questionnaires over a roughly 2-month period. Blood samples from the prospective study were shipped frozen or at room temperature prior to DNA extraction.

The sequencing sample was made of PBMCs or T cells enriched from blood (not recorded which). The TCR sequence derives from a woman in her fifties or sixties with acute COVID-19. The rearrangement joined TRBV7-2 to TRBJ2-1; TRBD2 is perhaps the D gene, given 5 matching bases. The nucleotides read TGTGCCAGCTGTAAAAGGGCGGGTCTGGACCATGAGCAGTTCTTC. It is translated as CASCKRAGLDHEQFF.